These T cell receptor beta chains were read from a single sample in a study of CD8+ T cells in alopecia areata. TCRdb's copy holds only in-frame clones and misses some; the assay was immunoSEQ multiplex PCR. The sample has a few hundred thousand clones; about 68% are singletons. Material: CD4+ T cells sorted from blood, obtained at week 0. The origin of the receptors is a human donor with alopecia areata. Each CDR3 is given with its conserved first and last residue. Each record gives: D gene, J gene, V gene, clone size, CDR3 protein, CDR3 DNA. The D gene is left open where the match is weak. Expanded clones get a size class; other rows say once, few or many, or leave the size out.

>TRBD2|TRBJ2-2|TRBV15|once
CATSRVAGLTGELFF
TGTGCCACCAGCAGAGTAGCGGGACTCACCGGGGAGCTGTTTTTT
>.|TRBJ2-7|TRBV7-2|.
CASSRRQGLGSEQYF
TGTGCCAGCAGCCGGAGACAGGGACTGGGGTCCGAGCAGTACTTC
>.|TRBJ2-5|TRBV29-1|few
CSGGALETQYF
TGCAGCGGGGGGGCTCTCGAGACCCAGTACTTC
>.|TRBJ1-1|TRBV2|.
CASSREVMNTEAFF
TGTGCCAGCAGCAGGGAGGTGATGAACACTGAAGCTTTCTTT
>.|TRBJ2-5|TRBV2|many
CASTRDMGVGETQYF
TGTGCCAGCACCAGGGACATGGGGGTAGGAGAGACCCAGTACTTC
>.|TRBJ1-6|TRBV4-1|.
CASSPERGRANSPLHF
TGCGCCAGCAGCCCAGAGCGTGGACGGGCAAATTCACCCCTCCACTTT
>.|TRBJ2-5|TRBV30|.
CAWSVLGPVETQYF
TGTGCCTGGAGTGTTCTCGGACCTGTAGAGACCCAGTACTTC
>.|TRBJ1-3|TRBV13|.
CASSSTGVSGNTIYF
TGTGCCAGCAGCTCGACAGGTGTCTCTGGAAACACCATATATTTT
>.|TRBJ2-5|TRBV5-6|.
CASTGFGEETQYF
TGTGCCAGCACCGGCTTCGGGGAAGAGACCCAGTACTTC
>.|TRBJ2-5|TRBV2|.
CASSGVGEETQYF
TGTGCCAGCAGTGGTGTGGGGGAAGAGACCCAGTACTTC
>TRBD1|TRBJ2-7|TRBV7-9|few
CASSRGTGTSYEQYF
TGTGCCAGCAGCAGGGGGACAGGGACATCCTACGAGCAGTACTTC
>.|TRBJ1-1|TRBV7-9|.
CASSLLSGFGTEAFF
TGTGCCAGCAGCTTACTGTCAGGCTTCGGCACTGAAGCTTTCTTT
>TRBD1|TRBJ1-6|TRBV23-1|.
CASSTPRPTGDSSSYNSPLHF
TGCGCCAGCAGTACGCCTAGGCCCACAGGGGATAGCAGCTCCTATAATTCACCCCTCCACTTT
>.|TRBJ2-3|TRBV7-3|.
CASSQGDTQYF
TGTGCCAGCAGCCAAGGGGATACGCAGTATTTT
>TRBD2|TRBJ2-7|TRBV10-1|.
CASSPPTPLAGGPDLYEQYF
TGCGCCAGCAGTCCCCCGACACCTCTAGCGGGGGGCCCCGACCTCTACGAGCAGTACTTC
>.|TRBJ2-3|TRBV2|.
CASSERSKDTQYF
TGTGCCAGCAGTGAACGTTCGAAGGATACGCAGTATTTT
>.|TRBJ2-3|TRBV9|.
CASSVDGNTDTQYF
TGTGCCAGCAGCGTAGACGGGAATACAGATACGCAGTATTTT
>.|TRBJ1-2|TRBV30|.
CAWSVIWGTDYGYTF
TGTGCCTGGAGTGTAATCTGGGGAACGGACTATGGCTACACCTTC
>.|TRBJ2-5|TRBV30|.
CAWSSLETQYF
TGTGCCTGGAGTTCGCTAGAGACCCAGTACTTC
>.|TRBJ1-4|TRBV9|.
CASSLHEREKLFF
TGTGCCAGCAGTCTTCACGAGCGAGAAAAACTGTTTTTT
>.|TRBJ1-1|TRBV29-1|once
CSVYTANTEAFF
TGCAGCGTTTATACAGCGAACACTGAAGCTTTCTTT
>.|TRBJ2-1|TRBV29-1|.
CSVEDRIGEQFF
TGCAGCGTTGAAGATAGAATCGGTGAGCAGTTCTTC
>.|TRBJ2-2|TRBV19|few
CASSISGALTGELFF
TGTGCCAGTAGTATTTCAGGGGCCCTCACCGGGGAGCTGTTTTTT
>TRBD2|TRBJ2-5|TRBV19|.
CASSIGLAGEETQYF
TGTGCCAGTAGTATTGGACTAGCAGGGGAAGAGACCCAGTACTTC
>.|TRBJ1-5|TRBV4-2|few
CASSYGQSDQPQHF
TGTGCCAGCAGCTACGGACAGAGCGATCAGCCCCAGCATTTT
>.|TRBJ1-2|TRBV7-2|.
CASSLVWSGGYTF
TGTGCCAGCAGCTTAGTCTGGAGTGGCGGCTACACCTTC
>.|TRBJ2-7|TRBV30|.
CAWSGGYEQYF
TGTGCCTGGAGTGGAGGGTACGAGCAGTACTTC
>TRBD1|TRBJ1-5|TRBV5-1|.
CASSPTGNSNQPQHF
TGCGCCAGCAGCCCGACAGGGAATAGCAATCAGCCCCAGCATTTT
>.|TRBJ2-7|TRBV6-6|.
CASSRDLQSEQYF
TGTGCCAGCAGTAGGGACCTGCAAAGCGAGCAGTACTTC
>.|TRBJ2-2|TRBV2|once
CASSETGELFF
TGTGCCAGCAGTGAAACCGGGGAGCTGTTTTTT
>.|TRBJ2-5|TRBV6-6|.
CASSYRARETQYF
TGTGCCAGCAGTTACCGTGCCAGAGAGACCCAGTACTTC
>.|TRBJ2-5|TRBV11-2|.
CASSLFGGMGGETQYF
TGTGCCAGCAGCTTATTTGGAGGGATGGGTGGGGAGACCCAGTACTTC
>.|TRBJ1-5|TRBV9|.
CASSVDGVSNQPQHF
TGTGCCAGCAGCGTAGACGGGGTGAGCAATCAGCCCCAGCATTTT
>.|TRBJ1-1|TRBV5-6|.
CASSLGLNTEAFF
TGTGCCAGCAGCTTGGGGTTGAACACTGAAGCTTTCTTT
>.|TRBJ2-1|TRBV4-1|.
CASSQGTGPYNEQFF
TGCGCCAGCAGCCAAGGTACGGGGCCGTACAATGAGCAGTTCTTC
>TRBD1|TRBJ1-6|TRBV7-9|.
CASSFPGQARALHF
TGTGCCAGCAGTTTCCCGGGACAGGCGAGGGCCCTCCACTTT
>.|TRBJ1-2|TRBV6-8|few
CASSYKQVTANYGYTF
TGTGCCAGCAGTTACAAGCAGGTGACAGCCAACTATGGCTACACCTTC
>.|TRBJ1-3|TRBV30|.
CAREVASGNTIYF
TGTGCCCGAGAGGTTGCCTCTGGAAACACCATATATTTT
>TRBD2|TRBJ2-1|TRBV11-3|.
CASSLKTSGGHNEQFF
TGTGCCAGCAGCTTAAAGACTAGCGGGGGGCACAATGAGCAGTTCTTC
>TRBD1|TRBJ2-5|TRBV29-1|.
CSVVKTGARETQYF
TGCAGCGTGGTTAAGACAGGGGCCAGGGAGACCCAGTACTTC
>.|TRBJ1-2|TRBV29-1|few
CSVEGWQDHGYTF
TGCAGCGTTGAAGGATGGCAGGACCATGGCTACACCTTC
>TRBD1|TRBJ1-2|TRBV19|.
CASMAGQSSF
TGTGCCAGTATGGCGGGACAGTCCTCCTTC
>.|TRBJ2-1|TRBV29-1|.
CSAIGGGSGSYNEQFF
TGCAGCGCTATTGGAGGCGGTAGCGGCTCCTACAATGAGCAGTTCTTC
>.|TRBJ1-6|TRBV9|.
CASSVSNSPLHF
TGTGCCAGCAGCGTGTCTAATTCACCCCTCCACTTT
>TRBD1|TRBJ1-2|TRBV30|.
CAWNLDRPRGYTF
TGTGCCTGGAACCTGGACAGGCCACGCGGCTACACCTTC
>.|TRBJ1-1|TRBV25-1|.
CASSERMNTEAFF
TGTGCCAGCAGTGAACGGATGAACACTGAAGCTTTCTTT
>.|TRBJ2-6|TRBV7-3|once
CASSPVGSRGSGANVLTF
TGTGCCAGCAGCCCCGTAGGGAGCCGGGGCTCTGGGGCCAACGTCCTGACTTTC
>.|TRBJ1-1|TRBV6-5|.
CASSYSAGDSEAFF
TGTGCCAGCAGTTACTCGGCAGGGGATAGTGAAGCTTTCTTT
>TRBD1|TRBJ2-1|TRBV29-1|.
CSARDSYNEQFF
TGCAGCGCTAGGGACAGTTACAATGAGCAGTTCTTC
>.|TRBJ1-1|TRBV29-1|.
CSVAWRPVEAFF
TGCAGCGTTGCTTGGCGTCCTGTTGAAGCTTTCTTT